Listed below are T cell receptor beta chains from one sample, sequenced in a study of blood T cell repertoires in COVID-19. Method: immunoSEQ multiplex PCR; TCRdb's copy keeps in-frame clones and lacks some. The repertoire holds about 140,000 clones, with 78% as singletons. Sequenced input: peripheral blood. The origin of the receptors is a man between 60 and 70 years old who had recovered from COVID-19. Both conserved end residues are part of each CDR3. A D gene is named only where the DNA matches it firmly. Clone size is given for some rows only: seen once, a few or many times, or a class if the clone is expanded.

v_call	d_call	j_call	clone_size	cdr3_nt	cdr3_aa
TRBV30	-	TRBJ2-5	once	TGTGCCTGGAGTCGTGGCAGGGGACAAGAGACCCAGTACTTC	CAWSRGRGQETQYF
TRBV6-4	TRBD2	TRBJ2-3	-	TGTGCCAGCAGTCCAACTAGCGGGGGGTCCTTCAGTGCAGATACGCAGTATTTT	CASSPTSGGSFSADTQYF
TRBV7-8	TRBD1	TRBJ1-1	-	TGTGCCAGCAGCTTCTCCGGGACAGGCACTGAAGCTTTCTTT	CASSFSGTGTEAFF
TRBV7-2	-	TRBJ1-1	-	TGTGCCAGCAGCGTGACAGGCTTACGGGAAGCTTTCTTT	CASSVTGLREAFF
TRBV6-5	-	TRBJ1-1	-	TGTGCCAGCAAAGTGGCGGGCAACACTGAAGCTTTCTTT	CASKVAGNTEAFF
TRBV15	-	TRBJ1-4	-	TGTGCCACCAGCAGAGATAACGGAGGGGAAAAACTGTTTTTT	CATSRDNGGEKLFF
TRBV9	-	TRBJ2-3	-	TGTGCCAGCAGCGTAGGAGGGCCGCAGTATTTT	CASSVGGPQYF
TRBV6-2/TRBV6-3	TRBD1	TRBJ2-7	few	TGTGCCAGCAGTTACTCCGGACAGGGGGTCCAGAACGAGCAGTACTTC	CASSYSGQGVQNEQYF
TRBV7-2	-	TRBJ2-7	-	TGTGCCAGCAGCTTAGGGACAGCAAATCACGAGCAGTACTTC	CASSLGTANHEQYF
TRBV24-1	TRBD1	TRBJ2-2	-	TGTGCCACCAGTGCTCGGAGGGGACAGGGCACCGGGGAGCTGTTTTTT	CATSARRGQGTGELFF
TRBV27	TRBD1	TRBJ1-5	-	TGTGCCAGCAGCTACAGGGGAAGCAATCAGCCCCAGCATTTT	CASSYRGSNQPQHF
TRBV2	-	TRBJ2-7	-	TGTGCCAGCAGTTCCCTCGGTAGGGGCGGCGAGCAGTACTTC	CASSSLGRGGEQYF
TRBV25-1	TRBD1	TRBJ1-1	-	TGTGCCAGCAGTGGTACAGGGGGCGGCATGAACACTGAAGCTTTCTTT	CASSGTGGGMNTEAFF
TRBV5-4	-	TRBJ2-5	-	TGTGCCAGCAGCTTGAGGGACATGAGGGAGACCCAGTACTTC	CASSLRDMRETQYF
TRBV11-1	-	TRBJ1-1	few	TGTGCCAGCAGCTCACAGGGGAACACTGAAGCTTTCTTT	CASSSQGNTEAFF
TRBV6-5	TRBD1	TRBJ1-3	-	TGTGCCAGCAGTAAGACGACAGGGTCTGGAAACACCATATATTTT	CASSKTTGSGNTIYF
TRBV5-1	-	TRBJ1-1	-	TGCGCCAGCAGCTTGGGGGGCTGGGACACTGAAGCTTTCTTT	CASSLGGWDTEAFF
TRBV6-2/TRBV6-3	-	TRBJ2-7	-	TGTGCCAGCAGCCAAGGGACACACTCCTACGAGCAGTACTTC	CASSQGTHSYEQYF
TRBV5-1	-	TRBJ1-2	-	TGCGCCAGCAGCGAGGGGGGGCACATGGATGGCTACACCTTC	CASSEGGHMDGYTF
TRBV6-2/TRBV6-3	-	TRBJ1-5	-	TGTGCCAGCAGTTCTCGCGGGGTCTCGGCCCAGCATTTT	CASSSRGVSAQHF
TRBV19	-	TRBJ1-2	-	TGTGCCAGTAGTATTTCTTCGGCGGCCTATGGCTACACCTTC	CASSISSAAYGYTF
TRBV9	-	TRBJ2-2	-	TGTGCCAGCAGCGTAGCGGCTAGCGCGTCGAACACCGGGGAGCTGTTTTTT	CASSVAASASNTGELFF
TRBV5-1	-	TRBJ2-5	-	TGCGCCAGCACAGGGGCGGGCGAAGAAGAGACCCAGTACTTC	CASTGAGEEETQYF
TRBV7-2	TRBD1	TRBJ1-1	-	TGTGCCAGCAGAAGGGACAGGGGGCAGAACACTGAAGCTTTCTTT	CASRRDRGQNTEAFF
TRBV7-3	TRBD1	TRBJ1-5	-	TGTGCCAGCAGCCCTTCGACAGGGGGGAATAGCAATCAGCCCCAGCATTTT	CASSPSTGGNSNQPQHF
TRBV9	-	TRBJ2-7	-	TGTGCCAGCAGCAAGGACTTGGCGTTCGAGCAGTACTTC	CASSKDLAFEQYF